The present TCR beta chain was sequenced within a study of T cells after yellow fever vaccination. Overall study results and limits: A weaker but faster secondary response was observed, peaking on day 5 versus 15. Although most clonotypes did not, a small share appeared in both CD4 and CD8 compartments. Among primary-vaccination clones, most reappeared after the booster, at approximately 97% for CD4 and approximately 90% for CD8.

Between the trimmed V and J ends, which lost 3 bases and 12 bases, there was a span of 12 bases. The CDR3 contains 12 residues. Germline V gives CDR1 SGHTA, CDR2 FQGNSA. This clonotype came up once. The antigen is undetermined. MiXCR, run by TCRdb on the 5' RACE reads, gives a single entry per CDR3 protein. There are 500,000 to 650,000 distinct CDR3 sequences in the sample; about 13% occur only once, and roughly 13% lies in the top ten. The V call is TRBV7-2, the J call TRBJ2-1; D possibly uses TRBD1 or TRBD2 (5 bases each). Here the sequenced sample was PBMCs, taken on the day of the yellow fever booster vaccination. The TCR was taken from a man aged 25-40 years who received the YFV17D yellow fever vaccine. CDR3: CASSFFTGGQFF. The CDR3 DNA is TGTGCCAGCAGCTTTTTTACTGGGGGGCAGTTCTTC.